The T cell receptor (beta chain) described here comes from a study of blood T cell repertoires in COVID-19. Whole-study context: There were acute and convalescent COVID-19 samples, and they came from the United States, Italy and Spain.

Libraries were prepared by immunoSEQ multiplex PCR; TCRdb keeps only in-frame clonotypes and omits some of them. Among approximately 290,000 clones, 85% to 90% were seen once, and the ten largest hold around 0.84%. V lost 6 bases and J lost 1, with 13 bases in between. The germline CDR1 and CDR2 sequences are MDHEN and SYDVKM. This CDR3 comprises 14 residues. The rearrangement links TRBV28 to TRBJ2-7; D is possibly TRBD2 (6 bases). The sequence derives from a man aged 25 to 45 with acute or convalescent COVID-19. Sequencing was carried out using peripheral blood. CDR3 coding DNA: TGTGCCAGCAGCCGGGAGCGACGGTCCTACGAGCAGTACTTC. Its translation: CASSRERRSYEQYF.